Included here is one T cell receptor beta chain sequence, with context. This record comes from a study of blood T cell repertoires in COVID-19. Overall study: Sample material is recorded as cDNA or gDNA derived from T cells, B-cell-depleted T cells, or PBMCs.

Produced via immunoSEQ multiplex PCR; TCRdb's table is partial and in-frame only. This table has approximately 400,000 clones, more than 85% appearing once. In terms of age and location, participants ranged from roughly 18 to 90 years and lived in approximately 24 US areas. Germline values: CDR1 LNHNV, CDR2 YYDKDF (reference sequence). This CDR3 spans 18 amino acids. The V end lost 0 bases, the J end lost 3 bases, and 18 bases lay between the germline ends. The TCR comes from a middle-aged woman who had been exposed to COVID-19. J is TRBJ1-3 and V is TRBV15; D may be TRBD1 (5 bases). Sequencing used PBMCs or T cells enriched from blood (not recorded which). CDR3 nucleotide sequence: TGTGCCACCAGCAGAGATTCAGGGTTTGGGGTTATTGGAAACACCATATATTTT. Protein sequence: CATSRDSGFGVIGNTIYF. The whole variable domain, filled in from reference TRBV15 and TRBJ1-3, reads DAMVIQNPRYQVTQFGKPVTLSCSQTLNHNVMYWYQQKSSQAPKLLFHYYDKDFNNEADTPDNFQSRRPNTSFCFLDIRSPGLGDTAMYLCATSRDSGFGVIGNTIYFGEGSWLTVV.